These T cell receptor beta chains were read from a single sample in a study of T cells in localized non-small cell lung cancer. Repertoires were generated with immunoSEQ multiplex PCR, while TCRdb's copy carries only in-frame clones and drops some. The repertoire holds about 30,000 clones, with roughly 87% as singletons. Sequenced here: peripheral blood, sampled before any cancer treatment. The origin of the receptors is a male donor older than 55 with stage I lung adenocarcinoma. The CDR3 runs from the conserved cysteine through the conserved F or W. A D gene is named only where the DNA matches it firmly. For some rows the clone size is stated as once, few or many, or as a class when expanded; others skip it.

clone size,D gene,V gene,J gene,CDR3 DNA,CDR3 protein
.,TRBD1,TRBV7-9,TRBJ1-2,TGTGCCAGCAGCTTAAACCGGGACAGGGGTTCCTATGGCTACACCTTC,CASSLNRDRGSYGYTF
.,.,TRBV5-1,TRBJ2-2,TGCGCCAGCAGCCCCTCAAACGTCCCCGGGGAGCTGTTTTTT,CASSPSNVPGELFF
.,.,TRBV6-8,TRBJ2-7,TGTGCCAGCAGTTACTCCCGACGGCCGACCTACGAGCAGTACTTC,CASSYSRRPTYEQYF
once,TRBD2,TRBV11-2,TRBJ2-1,TGTGCCAGCAGCTTAGTTTATGAGCGGGGGGGCCCAAATGAGCAGTTCTTC,CASSLVYERGGPNEQFF
.,.,TRBV7-2,TRBJ2-7,TGTGCCAGCAGCTTAGTATGGGGGCTCGGGGGAAGCTCCTACGAGCAGTACTTC,CASSLVWGLGGSSYEQYF
.,TRBD1,TRBV11-2,TRBJ1-2,TGTGCCAGCAGCTTGATCGGGACAGGGGACGGGTATGGCTACACCTTC,CASSLIGTGDGYGYTF
.,.,TRBV4-2,TRBJ1-2,TGTGCCAGCAGCCAAGAGAAACAGCCGATACTACAATATGGCTACACCTTC,CASSQEKQPILQYGYTF
.,.,TRBV28,TRBJ1-1,TGTGCCAGCAGTTTGGGGGGCGCGAACACTGAAGCTTTCTTT,CASSLGGANTEAFF
once,.,TRBV7-2,TRBJ2-1,TGTGCCAGCAGTTATGACTGGGTTAATGAGCAGTTCTTC,CASSYDWVNEQFF
.,.,TRBV7-2,TRBJ2-7,TGTGCCAGCAGGCCCGGGCCCACCTACGAGCAGTACTTC,CASRPGPTYEQYF
.,.,TRBV11-2,TRBJ2-2,TGTGCCAGCAGCCTGGGGCAGGGAGGTGGGGAGCTGTTTTTT,CASSLGQGGGELFF
.,.,TRBV6-4,TRBJ1-5,TGTGCCAGCAGTGACAAGGGATTAAACCAGCATTTT,CASSDKGLNQHF
.,.,TRBV6-1,TRBJ1-5,TGTGCCAGCAGTGAACAGGGCGCTGCGGGGAGCAATCAGCCCCAGCATTTT,CASSEQGAAGSNQPQHF
.,.,TRBV14,TRBJ2-7,TGTGCCAGCAGCCAGAACTACGAGCAGTACTTC,CASSQNYEQYF
.,TRBD1,TRBV18,TRBJ2-7,TGTGCCAGCTCACCACCTGGACAGGGCTCCTACGAGCAGTACTTC,CASSPPGQGSYEQYF
.,.,TRBV5-1,TRBJ1-4,TGCGCCAGCAGCTTCGAGCCGTTGAGTGAAAAACTGTTTTTT,CASSFEPLSEKLFF
.,.,TRBV27,TRBJ1-5,TGTGCCAGCAGTTTTATCAACCAGCCCCAGCATTTT,CASSFINQPQHF
.,.,TRBV4-1,TRBJ2-2,TGCGCCAGCAGCCAAGATTGGGGGCGACCGACCGGGGAGCTGTTTTTT,CASSQDWGRPTGELFF
.,.,TRBV6-5,TRBJ1-2,TGTGCCAGCAGTTACTTAACGACGGCTAACTATGGCTACACCTTC,CASSYLTTANYGYTF
.,.,TRBV27,TRBJ1-4,TGTGCCAGCAGTTTGTCGGCCGTTTTTGCAACTAATGAAAAACTGTTTTTT,CASSLSAVFATNEKLFF
.,TRBD1,TRBV6-5,TRBJ1-1,TGTGCCAGCAGCTTCGACAGGGGAAGAGCTTTCTTT,CASSFDRGRAFF
.,.,TRBV28,TRBJ1-1,TGTGCCAGCAGCACGAGGACTGAAGCTTTCTTT,CASSTRTEAFF
.,TRBD1,TRBV10-3,TRBJ2-4,TGTGCCATCAGTCCACAACAGGGGTCCAAAAACATTCAGTACTTC,CAISPQQGSKNIQYF
.,.,TRBV5-1,TRBJ2-3,TGCGCCAGCAGCTTCAACACAGATACGCAGTATTTT,CASSFNTDTQYF
.,TRBD1,TRBV18,TRBJ2-2,TGTGCCAGCTCACCTGGGGGACAGGCCGGCACCGGGGAGCTGTTTTTT,CASSPGGQAGTGELFF
once,TRBD1,TRBV7-2,TRBJ2-3,TGTGCCAGCAGCTTTGGGGACAGGGGAGGTGGCACAGATACGCAGTATTTT,CASSFGDRGGGTDTQYF
.,.,TRBV6-5,TRBJ1-2,TGTGCCAGCAGTTACTCGATATGGGAGGACTATGGCTACACCTTC,CASSYSIWEDYGYTF
.,.,TRBV6-9,TRBJ1-1,TGTGCCAGCAGTTTCCCCCGTTACGCAGGACACCATAACACTGAAGCTTTCTTT,CASSFPRYAGHHNTEAFF
.,TRBD1,TRBV5-1,TRBJ2-1,TGCGCCAGCAGCTTGGTAGTTGGACAGGACAATGAGCAGTTCTTC,CASSLVVGQDNEQFF
few,.,TRBV5-1,TRBJ2-7,TGCGCCAGCAGCTTGAGAGGGGGAGGGTACGAGCAGTACTTC,CASSLRGGGYEQYF
once,.,TRBV29-1,TRBJ2-1,TGCAGCGCCATGGGGGGTGGGGAAAGCTCCTACAATGAGCAGTTCTTC,CSAMGGGESSYNEQFF
.,.,TRBV30,TRBJ2-7,TGTGCCTGGAGGGACTGGGGGGCATCCTACGAGCAGTACTTC,CAWRDWGASYEQYF
.,.,TRBV19,TRBJ1-5,TGTGCCAGTACCCAGAAGAGGGGTGCTTGGAATCAGCCCCAGCATTTT,CASTQKRGAWNQPQHF
.,.,TRBV5-1,TRBJ2-3,TGCGCCAGCAGCTTGGGGGGGGCCCAAACTGCAGATACGCAGTATTTT,CASSLGGAQTADTQYF
once,TRBD1,TRBV6-1,TRBJ2-7,TGTGCCAGCAGAGGCAACCAAGGACAGGACGAGCAGTACTTC,CASRGNQGQDEQYF
.,.,TRBV9,TRBJ1-1,TGTGCCAGCTCGGATGGGCTTTTGGACACTGAAGCTTTCTTT,CASSDGLLDTEAFF
few,TRBD2,TRBV13,TRBJ2-5,TGTGCCAGCAGCCCCAACGCGGCGCTAGCGGCACAAGAGACCCAGTACTTC,CASSPNAALAAQETQYF
few,.,TRBV30,TRBJ1-2,TGTGCCTGGAGGAGCCCTTGGGGTTATGGCTACACCTTC,CAWRSPWGYGYTF
once,.,TRBV5-1,TRBJ1-2,TGCGCCAGCAGCTTGGGGGGCCTTTATGGCTACACCTTC,CASSLGGLYGYTF
.,TRBD2,TRBV5-6,TRBJ2-1,TGTGCCAGCAGCTGGGACTACTACAATGAGCAGTTCTTC,CASSWDYYNEQFF
.,.,TRBV5-6,TRBJ2-2,TGTGCCAGCAGCTTGGTTACGGGGGCGGTCGGGGAGCTGTTTTTT,CASSLVTGAVGELFF
once,.,TRBV30,TRBJ1-6,TGTGCCTGGAGTGTAACCGGCGCGGGAAATTCACCCCTCCACTTT,CAWSVTGAGNSPLHF
few,TRBD1,TRBV18,TRBJ2-5,TGTGCCAGCTCACCAGTAGTACAGGGGGACAAAGAGACCCAGTACTTC,CASSPVVQGDKETQYF
.,.,TRBV7-2,TRBJ2-7,TGTGCCAGCAGCTTGGAGGTCTTCGACTACGAGCAGTACTTC,CASSLEVFDYEQYF
.,.,TRBV14,TRBJ1-2,TGTGCCAGCAGCCCAATCGGGAGCCTCTATGGCTACACCTTC,CASSPIGSLYGYTF
.,.,TRBV19,TRBJ2-2,TGTGCCAGTAGTGACGAGGTAGTGGCCACCGGGGAGCTGTTTTTT,CASSDEVVATGELFF
.,.,TRBV19,TRBJ1-5,TGTGCCAGTACGAGGGGAACGGGGGGCAATCAGCCCCAGCATTTT,CASTRGTGGNQPQHF
.,.,TRBV4-3,TRBJ2-5,TGCGCCAGCAGCCAAGATAACCCGGGGACCCAGTACTTC,CASSQDNPGTQYF
.,.,TRBV7-2,TRBJ2-5,TGTGCCAGCAGTTTCCATTCCGGGACGAGGGAGACCCAGTACTTC,CASSFHSGTRETQYF
.,TRBD1,TRBV11-1,TRBJ1-6,TGTGCCAGCAGCCGGACAGGAAACAATTCACCCCTCCACTTT,CASSRTGNNSPLHF